Below are 28 T cell receptor beta chains sequenced from a single sample in a study of metastatic and nonmetastatic thyroid tumors. TCRdb reanalyzed the PCR reads with MiXCR. The table has about 69,000 clones, more than 13% seen once. Ahead of thyroid surgery, no patient had received treatment of any kind. The sequencing sample was made of blood. The source of these receptors is a male donor with papillary thyroid cancer or a benign thyroid nodule (not recorded which). Some clones in this sample may be carry-over from other donors' samples.

This clone was seen more than once but under ten times. The chain uses TRBV12-3 or TRBV12-4 and TRBJ1-6; D remains ambiguous. There are 12 residues in the CDR3. Trimming took 6 bases from V and 4 from J, leaving 4 bases between them. The CDR3 loop is CASSLYNSPLHF. Written as DNA, the CDR3 is TGTGCCAGCAGCCTATATAATTCACCCCTCCACTTT.

The chain recombines TRBV28 with TRBJ2-7; D is ambiguous. Between the trimmed V and J ends, which lost 5 bases and 8 bases, there was a span of 16 bases. The germline V gene encodes CDR1 MDHEN and CDR2 SYDVKM. The CDR3 is 13 amino acids. CDR3 DNA: TGTGCCAGCAGTGTGACTGCAATCCGACAGCAGTACTTC. Translation gives CASSVTAIRQQYF.

This clone was observed at least ten times. Different DNA sequences within this sample yield the same CDR3. This chain joins TRBV10-3 and TRBJ1-4, with 11 bases that match TRBD1. V lost 8 bases, J lost 7 bases, and 0 bases stayed unmatched. CDR1 is ENHRY and CDR2 is SYGVKD in the germline V gene. This CDR3 has 12 residues. The CDR3: CAIGQGAEKLFF. CDR3 DNA: TGTGCCATCGGACAGGGGGCTGAAAAACTGTTTTTT.

This chain joins TRBV20-1 and TRBJ1-1; D may be TRBD1 (6 bases). This CDR3 is built from 15 residues. V lost 2 bases to trimming and J lost 6 bases, with 19 bases between them. CDR1 is DFQATT and CDR2 is SNEGSKA in the germline V gene (reference sequence). The CDR3 DNA is TGCAGTGCTAGATTCCCCACGTCGGGGACACCTGAAGCTTTCTTT. Translating it yields CSARFPTSGTPEAFF.

For this clone: The germline gene is not matched at one end of the junction; a read error may be the cause. V and J are TRBV27 and TRBJ1-1; no definite D call. This CDR3 region has 14 residues. The germline gives CDR1 MNHEY, CDR2 SMNVEV (reference sequence). This CDR3 reads CSSSLYGANTESFF. The CDR3 bases are TGTTCCAGCAGTTTATATGGCGCGAACACTGAATCTTTCTTT.

This sequence joins TRBV28 and TRBJ2-3, with 8 bases that match TRBD2. The V segment lost 6 bases and the J segment 5 bases; nucleotides outside the gene matches: 4. Germline V CDR1 and CDR2: MDHEN, SYDVKM. The CDR3 has 13 residues. The CDR3 region is CASRGLVLDTQYF. CDR3 in DNA: TGTGCCAGCAGGGGACTAGTTCTAGATACGCAGTATTTT.

The table lists this clone with many counts. This chain uses TRBV4-1 with TRBJ2-3; 8 nucleotides match TRBD1. CDR3 size: 17 residues. The V and J ends lost 4 bases and 1 base, in that order; junction bases with no gene match: 10. The germline V gene has CDR1 MGHRA and CDR2 YSYEKL. This CDR3 reads CASSLTSGGAGTDTQYF. CDR3 nucleotides: TGCGCCAGCAGCCTCACTTCAGGGGGCGCCGGCACAGATACGCAGTATTTT.

This clone has ten or more counts. The rearrangement uses TRBV2 and TRBJ1-1; 7 nucleotides line up with TRBD1. The CDR3 extends over 14 amino acids. Trimming took 8 bases from V and 0 from J; bases not matched to a gene: 6. CDR1 and CDR2 from the germline V gene are SNHLY and FYNNEI. The CDR3 DNA sequence: TGTGCCAGCTTGGGGACAGAGATGAACACTGAAGCTTTCTTT. It encodes CASLGTEMNTEAFF. Full variable domain (missing parts from reference TRBV2 and TRBJ1-1): EPEVTQTPSHQVTQMGQEVILRCVPISNHLYFYWYRQILGQKVEFLVSFYNNEISEKSEIFDDQFSVERPDGSNFTLKIRSTKLEDSAMYFCASLGTEMNTEAFFGQGTRLTVV.

In this sample, this clone turned up many times. CDR3 residues: CASSVIPGLAAYNEQFF. The CDR3 DNA follows: TGTGCCAGCAGTGTAATACCGGGACTAGCGGCCTACAATGAGCAGTTCTTC. The gene calls are TRBV6-4 and TRBJ2-1; 11 nucleotides agree with TRBD2. Unmatched junction bases numbered 7, after V lost 4 bases and J lost 2 bases. Germline CDR1 reads MRHNA; CDR2 reads SNTAGT. The CDR3 has 17 amino acids.

The sample holds many counts of this clone. The V and J genes are TRBV12-3 or TRBV12-4 and TRBJ1-2, with TRBD1 as a possible D gene (5 bases). Trimming stripped 6 bases from V and 4 bases from J, with 15 bases between. CDR3 length: 14 amino acids. This CDR3 is CASSPEDGAYGYTF. The CDR3 nucleotides read TGTGCCAGCAGCCCCGAAGATGGGGCCTATGGCTACACCTTC.

This clone came up many times. This chain uses TRBV9 with TRBJ2-5; D unresolved. Germline V gene lookup returns CDR1 SGDLS and CDR2 YYNGEE. V shed 3 bases and J shed 2 bases, with 8 bases lying between them. This CDR3 region has 13 residues. The CDR3 DNA follows: TGTGCCAGCAGCGCCATCCCACAAGAGACCCAGTACTTC. It is translated as CASSAIPQETQYF.

At least ten counts were recorded for this clone. A much more abundant neighbour one base away suggests this may be a read error. The rearrangement uses TRBV9 and TRBJ1-6; the D gene is possibly TRBD1 (5 bases). CDR1 and CDR2 from the germline V gene are SGDLS and YYNGEE. The V gene lost 3 bases and the J gene lost 10 bases, with 17 bases spanning the gap. This CDR3 has 15 amino acids. CDR3 protein: CASSASLGVRSPLHF. In DNA form, the CDR3 reads TGTGCCAGCAGCGCCTCCCTGGGGGTACGGTCACCCCTCCACTTT.

This clone was detected a few times. CDR3 in DNA: TGTGCCAGCAGTTCAGGACCGACGTCCGAGCAGTACTTC. Its protein is CASSSGPTSEQYF. V is TRBV27 and J is TRBJ2-7; no definite D call. Germline CDR1 reads MNHEY; CDR2 reads SMNVEV (reference sequence). V was shortened by 4 bases and J by 6 bases, with 13 bases between the two germline ends. CDR3 length: 13 residues.

This clone has at least ten counts. The rearrangement links TRBV20-1 to TRBJ1-3, with D unresolved. V gave up 0 bases and J gave up 2 bases, with 8 bases separating them. Germline-derived CDR1 and CDR2 are DFQATT and SNEGSKA (reference sequence). The CDR3 sequence is 14 residues long. CDR3: CSARDHSAGNTIYF. The CDR3, as DNA: TGCAGTGCTAGAGATCACAGTGCTGGAAACACCATATATTTT.

This clone was counted ten times or more. The gene calls are TRBV12-3 or TRBV12-4 and TRBJ2-6, with no clear D. Trimming left V 6 bases short and J 0 bases short, with 9 bases between. The CDR3 runs 15 residues. Written as DNA, the CDR3 is TGTGCCAGCAGCCACAGCCGCTCTGGGGCCAACGTCCTGACTTTC. It codes for CASSHSRSGANVLTF.

Ten or more counts support this clone. The chain couples TRBV28 to TRBJ2-3, with D possibly TRBD1 on 5 matching bases. CDR3 length equals 14 residues. Germline assignment: CDR1 MDHEN and CDR2 SYDVKM. V gave up 6 bases and J gave up 5 bases, with 15 bases separating them. The CDR3 spells CASSRDRRLDTQYF. DNA for the CDR3: TGTGCCAGCAGCCGAGACAGAAGATTAGATACGCAGTATTTT.

The sample holds many counts of this clone. The chain recombines TRBV7-3 with TRBJ2-6, with D unclear. V was pared by 8 bases and J by 1 base, with 3 bases between. The germline gives CDR1 SGHTA, CDR2 FQGTGA. The CDR3 sequence is 12 residues long. The CDR3 DNA reads as TGTGCCAGCTCGTCTGGGGCCAACGTCCTGACTTTC. As protein: CASSSGANVLTF.

The sample holds many counts of this clone. This chain uses TRBV9 with TRBJ1-6; D is unclear. Germline CDR1 reads SGDLS; CDR2 reads YYNGEE. Trimming took 0 bases from V and 0 from J, leaving 10 bases between them. This CDR3 contains 17 residues. CDR3: CASSVATRISYNSPLHF. CDR3 nucleotide sequence: TGTGCCAGCAGCGTAGCTACAAGGATCTCCTATAATTCACCCCTCCACTTT.

The rearrangement joins TRBV6-2 or TRBV6-3 to TRBJ2-3, with D possibly being TRBD2 (7 bases). CDR3 length: 14 residues. Germline-derived CDR1 and CDR2 are MNHEY and SVGEGT. Trimming cost V 8 bases and J 2 bases, with 14 bases left between them. CDR3 protein: CASGGASNTDTQYF. The DNA for the CDR3 is TGTGCCAGCGGGGGGGCGTCCAACACAGATACGCAGTATTTT.

This clone was counted at least ten times. The sample holds other DNA sequences that translate to the same CDR3. The rearrangement uses TRBV7-6 and TRBJ2-1, with TRBD2 matching 10 bases. The CDR3 has 16 amino acids. With 2 bases clipped from V and 10 bases from J, the junction kept 11 bases outside the gene matches. Germline values: CDR1 SGHVS, CDR2 FNYEAQ. The CDR3 loop is CASSLLYTSGNGEQFF. The CDR3 DNA reads TGTGCCAGCAGCTTATTGTATACTAGCGGGAACGGGGAGCAGTTCTTC.

Comments on this clone: This clone may be a read error of a much larger clone one base away. V and J are TRBV7-6 and TRBJ2-1; maybe TRBD1 (5 bases). The CDR3 runs 15 residues. Germline V CDR1 and CDR2: SGHVS, FNYEAQ. CDR3 residues: CASSLGWGSCNEQFF. The CDR3 DNA sequence: TGTGCCAGCAGCTTAGGGTGGGGCTCCTGCAATGAGCAGTTCTTC.

This clone has at least ten counts. V is TRBV20-1 and J is TRBJ2-1, with 7 bases matching TRBD2. CDR1 and CDR2 from the germline V gene are DFQATT and SNEGSKA (reference sequence). V lost 5 bases to trimming and J lost 3 bases; unmatched junction nucleotides: 10. CDR3 length equals 15 residues. The chain's CDR3 is CSAGEIAGNYNEQFF. The CDR3 coding sequence is TGCAGTGCTGGGGAGATAGCGGGTAACTACAATGAGCAGTTCTTC.

This clone was recorded at least ten times. CDR3 bases: TGTGCCAGCAGCTTGGTATGGGGACGTTCACCCCTCCACTTT. It yields the protein CASSLVWGRSPLHF. The chain combines TRBV5-6 with TRBJ1-6; a weak D match, TRBD1 (5 bases). Trimming removed 0 bases from V and 9 bases from J, with 10 bases in between. The CDR3 is 14 amino acids. Germline CDR1 is SGHDT and CDR2 is YYEEEE. Combining the CDR3 with reference TRBV5-6 and TRBJ1-6 gives the whole variable domain DAGVTQSPTHLIKTRGQQVTLRCSPKSGHDTVSWYQQALGQGPQFIFQYYEEEERQRGNFPDRFSGHQFPNYSSELNVNALLLGDSALYLCASSLVWGRSPLHFGNGTRLTVT.

Note on this clone: In the same sample, other DNA sequences code for this CDR3. The chain has TRBV20-1 and TRBJ2-1; possible D gene TRBD1, 7 bases. In germline, CDR1 is DFQATT, CDR2 SNEGSKA (reference sequence). CDR3 length: 17 residues. V was pared by 6 bases and J by 10 bases, with 31 bases between. Here the CDR3 reads CSAPRAGGKRRGNEQFF. The DNA for the CDR3 is TGCAGTGCCCCGAGGGCAGGGGGGAAGCGGAGGGGCAACGAGCAGTTCTTC.

This clone came up many times. The chain combines TRBV20-1 with TRBJ1-5; D unclear. Germline loops: CDR1 DFQATT, CDR2 SNEGSKA (reference sequence). Trimming stripped 1 base from V and 0 bases from J, with 13 bases between. The CDR3 runs 16 residues. The CDR3 here is CSARATTGYSNQPQHF. Here the CDR3 DNA reads TGCAGTGCTAGAGCCACGACGGGCTATAGCAATCAGCCCCAGCATTTT.

Regarding this clone: This may arise from a read error, as a much more abundant clone is one base away. Other DNA sequences of this sample code for an identical CDR3. V gene TRBV7-6 combines with J gene TRBJ2-1, with TRBD2 as a possible D gene (7 bases). Germline CDR1 is SGHVS and CDR2 is FNYEAQ. This CDR3 is 15 amino acids long. The DNA for the CDR3 is TGTGCCAGCAGCTTAGGGGGGGGCTCCTGCAATGAGCAATTCTTC. This translates into CASSLGGGSCNEQFF.

V gene TRBV28 combines with J gene TRBJ2-5; the D gene is possibly TRBD1 (6 bases). The length of the CDR3 is 20 residues. V lost 1 base, J lost 1 base, and 25 bases lay in between. Germline V gene lookup returns CDR1 MDHEN and CDR2 SYDVKM. The CDR3 bases are TGTGCCAGCAGTTTATTTGACAGGTTGGCTCGGGACGATATCCAAGAGACCCAGTACTTC. This sequence encodes CASSLFDRLARDDIQETQYF.

This clone has a count of ten or more. The chain has TRBV28 and TRBJ2-7, with D tentatively TRBD2 (6 bases). CDR1 is MDHEN and CDR2 is SYDVKM in the germline V gene. V dropped 4 bases and J dropped 0 bases, with 10 bases sitting between them. CDR3 size: 14 residues. The CDR3 region is CASSWTTLSYEQYF. In DNA form, the CDR3 reads TGTGCCAGCAGTTGGACTACTCTCTCCTACGAGCAGTACTTC.